The 26 T cell receptor beta chains listed next were all sequenced from one sample in a study of blood T cell repertoires in COVID-19. Assay used: immunoSEQ multiplex PCR; TCRdb lists only in-frame clones, some missing. The sample includes approximately 300,000 clones, approximately 90% of them seen just once. Sequences were obtained from PBMCs or T cells enriched from blood (not recorded which). The receptors stem from a man in his thirties or forties who had recovered from COVID-19.

The chain has TRBV6-4 and TRBJ2-5; 15 bases line up with TRBD2. The CDR3 spans 17 residues. Germline V CDR1 and CDR2: MRHNA, SNTAGT. The ends lost 4 bases at V and 2 bases at J; junction bases unmatched: 5. DNA for the CDR3: TGTGCCAGCAGTGGGGGACTAGCGGGAGGAGGGCAAGAGACCCAGTACTTC. It translates to CASSGGLAGGGQETQYF.

This rearrangement joins TRBV5-1 to TRBJ1-3, with TRBD1 as a possible D gene (5 bases). The CDR3 sequence is 17 residues long. CDR1 is SGHRS and CDR2 is YFSETQ in the germline V gene. Trimming cost V 0 bases and J 0 bases, with 13 bases left between them. The CDR3 spells CASSLGTGGSSGNTIYF. CDR3 DNA sequence: TGCGCCAGCAGCTTGGGGACCGGGGGAAGCTCTGGAAACACCATATATTTT. Full variable domain (missing parts from reference TRBV5-1 and TRBJ1-3): KAGVTQTPRYLIKTRGQQVTLSCSPISGHRSVSWYQQTPGQGLQFLFEYFSETQRNKGNFPGRFSGRQFSNSRSEMNVSTLELGDSALYLCASSLGTGGSSGNTIYFGEGSWLTVV.

CDR3 nucleotides: TGTGCCAGCAGTGTAGGGACAGAACTCAATTCTTACAATGAGCAGTTCTTC. Amino acids: CASSVGTELNSYNEQFF. The chain employs TRBV27 and TRBJ2-1; 7 bases agree with TRBD1. J gave up 4 bases and V 5 bases, and 14 bases lay outside the gene matches. Germline CDR1 is MNHEY and CDR2 is SMNVEV (reference sequence). The CDR3 contains 17 residues.

The chain uses TRBV10-3 and TRBJ1-1; D might be TRBD1 (5 bases). Germline CDR1 is ENHRY and CDR2 is SYGVKD. V lost 1 base to trimming and J lost 5 bases, with 11 bases between them. CDR3 length equals 14 residues. CDR3 sequence (DNA): TGTGCCATCAGTGAGTGGGGGGATCAGACTGAAGCTTTCTTT. As protein: CAISEWGDQTEAFF.

This clone was counted between two and nine times. This rearrangement joins TRBV14 to TRBJ1-1; TRBD1 matches at 7 bases. The CDR3 has 14 residues. The V gene's germline CDR1 is SGHDN and CDR2 FVKESK. V trimming: 9 bases; J trimming: 1 base; junction bases outside the gene matches: 8. CDR3 protein: CASKRQGANTEAFF. The CDR3 DNA sequence: TGTGCCAGTAAACGACAGGGTGCGAACACTGAAGCTTTCTTT.

The genes are TRBV27 and TRBJ2-3; weak D call: TRBD2 (5 bases). This CDR3 is built from 13 residues. Trimming removed 6 bases from V and 0 bases from J, with 7 bases in between. Germline CDR1 and CDR2: MNHEY and SMNVEV (reference sequence). CDR3 loop: CASRAASTDTQYF. CDR3 nucleotides: TGTGCCAGCAGAGCGGCAAGCACAGATACGCAGTATTTT.

This chain connects TRBV29-1 to TRBJ1-2; TRBD1 matches at 9 bases. The CDR3 is 14 amino acids. V lost 1 base and J lost 4; bases outside the gene matches: 4. CDR1 and CDR2 (germline): SQVTM, ANQGSEA. This CDR3 reads CSVEVGQGVYGYTF. For the CDR3, the DNA is TGCAGCGTTGAAGTGGGACAGGGCGTCTATGGCTACACCTTC.

This rearrangement joins TRBV5-1 to TRBJ2-1; D unclear. Germline V gene sequence: CDR1 SGHRS, CDR2 YFSETQ. V was trimmed by 4 bases and J by 6 bases, leaving 11 bases between them. The CDR3 is made up of 13 amino acids. CDR3 in amino acids: CASSPMLGNEQFF. In nucleotides, the CDR3 is TGCGCCAGCAGCCCGATGCTAGGCAATGAGCAGTTCTTC. Full variable domain (rest looked up from reference TRBV5-1 and TRBJ2-1): KAGVTQTPRYLIKTRGQQVTLSCSPISGHRSVSWYQQTPGQGLQFLFEYFSETQRNKGNFPGRFSGRQFSNSRSEMNVSTLELGDSALYLCASSPMLGNEQFFGPGTRLTVL.

This chain joins TRBV12-5 and TRBJ2-5; 8 nucleotides match TRBD2. The CDR3 is 16 amino acids. V lost 6 bases, J lost 0 bases, and 9 bases stayed unmatched. The germline V gene has CDR1 LGHNT and CDR2 FRNRAP. CDR3 sequence reads: CASGPTTSAHQETQYF. The CDR3 DNA reads as TGTGCTAGTGGCCCTACGACTAGCGCCCACCAAGAGACCCAGTACTTC.

V usage is TRBV24-1 and J usage is TRBJ2-7; D is ambiguous. CDR1 is KGHDR, CDR2 SFDVKD, per germline. V was shortened by 4 bases and J by 0 bases, with 9 bases between the two germline ends. CDR3 length: 14 amino acids. CDR3 amino acids: CATSDSRVSYEQYF. In nucleotides, the CDR3 is TGTGCCACCAGTGACTCCCGTGTCTCCTACGAGCAGTACTTC.

V usage is TRBV19 and J usage is TRBJ2-1; 7 bases align to TRBD2. Unmatched junction bases numbered 7, after V lost 5 bases and J lost 9 bases. Germline V lookup: CDR1 LNHDA, CDR2 SQIVND (reference sequence). This CDR3 has 13 amino acids. The CDR3 DNA reads TGTGCCAGTAGTCCCGGACTAGTCGGTGAGCAGTTCTTC. Translated, it gives CASSPGLVGEQFF.

This chain joins TRBV28 and TRBJ2-1, with D perhaps matching TRBD2 (5 bases). V was shortened by 3 bases and J by 8 bases, with 20 bases between the two germline ends. The V gene's germline CDR1 is MDHEN and CDR2 SYDVKM. The CDR3 loop spans 16 amino acids. The DNA for the CDR3 is TGTGCCAGCAGTTTCAGTCCGGGAAAGAAGGGCGATGAGCAGTTCTTC. This translates into CASSFSPGKKGDEQFF.

V usage is TRBV7-9 and J usage is TRBJ1-1; 8 nucleotides agree with TRBD1. Germline CDR1 reads SEHNR; CDR2 reads FQNEAQ (reference sequence). The CDR3 spans 12 residues. The V and J ends lost 8 bases and 11 bases, in that order; junction bases with no gene match: 10. The CDR3 nucleotides read TGTGCCAGCCGGGAGCAGGGGGCGCGGGCTTTCTTT. This translates into CASREQGARAFF.

The sample holds a few counts of this clone. This specimen includes other DNA sequences encoding the same CDR3. The chain carries TRBV18 and TRBJ2-5; tentatively, D is TRBD2 (6 bases). CDR1 and CDR2 from the germline V gene are KGHSH and LQKENI. CDR3 length equals 13 residues. V gave up 2 bases and J gave up 4 bases, with 8 bases separating them. CDR3 region: CASSPRGGETQYF. CDR3 sequence (DNA): TGTGCCAGCTCACCAAGGGGAGGAGAGACCCAGTACTTC.

This sequence joins TRBV7-2 and TRBJ1-2, with TRBD1 matching 8 bases. This CDR3 has 16 amino acids. In germline, CDR1 is SGHTA, CDR2 FQGNSA. V shed 1 base and J 8 bases; nucleotides not matched to a gene: 12. As DNA, the CDR3 is TGTGCCAGCAGCTTAGACGCCGGACAGGGAGTGAAGGGCTACACCTTC. This codes for CASSLDAGQGVKGYTF.

This clone was counted between two and nine times. Other nucleotide sequences in the sample specify the same CDR3. This chain links TRBV19 with TRBJ2-2; 8 positions agree with TRBD1. The germline CDR1 and CDR2 sequences are LNHDA and SQIVND (reference sequence). CDR3 length: 16 residues. Trimming cost V 3 bases and J 2 bases; bases outside gene matches: 5. The CDR3 DNA follows: TGTGCCAGTAGTATCCCTGGGACAGGTAACACCGGGGAGCTGTTTTTT. Translation: CASSIPGTGNTGELFF. The full variable domain, rest sourced from reference TRBV19 and TRBJ2-2, is DGGITQSPKYLFRKEGQNVTLSCEQNLNHDAMYWYRQDPGQGLRLIYYSQIVNDFQKGDIAEGYSVSREKKESFPLTVTSAQKNPTAFYLCASSIPGTGNTGELFFGEGSRLTVL.

The sample holds one count of this clone. The CDR3 protein is CAGSSLQGVAYEQYF. CDR3 in DNA: TGTGCCGGCTCCTCTCTTCAGGGGGTCGCCTACGAGCAGTACTTC. The chain links TRBV2 to TRBJ2-7; the match to TRBD1 covers 7 bases. Germline V lookup: CDR1 SNHLY, CDR2 FYNNEI. V lost 11 bases to trimming and J lost 2 bases; unmatched junction nucleotides: 15. The length of the CDR3 is 15 residues.

Concerning this clone: Other DNA sequences in this specimen translate into the identical CDR3. CDR3 loop: CAWSGRGAEAFF. The CDR3 DNA reads TGTGCCTGGAGTGGGAGAGGAGCTGAAGCTTTCTTT. The chain recombines TRBV30 with TRBJ1-1, with unresolved D. The CDR3 totals 12 residues. From germline, CDR1 is GTSNPN and CDR2 SVGIG (reference sequence). V shed 1 base and J shed 6 bases, with 9 bases lying between them.

This clone was found once. This sequence joins TRBV19 and TRBJ2-2; D may be TRBD1 (5 bases). Germline CDR1 and CDR2: LNHDA and SQIVND (reference sequence). Trimming pared 3 bases from V and 6 bases from J, leaving 14 bases between. The CDR3 is made up of 15 amino acids. CDR3 DNA sequence: TGTGCCAGTAGTATTGCCAGGGAAGGAGCCGGGGAGCTGTTTTTT. It specifies CASSIAREGAGELFF.

The genes are TRBV27 and TRBJ1-2; unclear D gene. V lost 4 bases, J lost 1 base, and 7 bases lay in between. Germline CDR1 is MNHEY and CDR2 is SMNVEV (reference sequence). The CDR3 spans 13 residues. CDR3 sequence reads: CASSSHSNYGYTF. In DNA, the CDR3 is TGTGCCAGCAGTTCCCACAGTAACTATGGCTACACCTTC.

This chain joins TRBV2 and TRBJ1-6; 8 nucleotides match TRBD1. The CDR3 has 17 amino acids. The ends lost 6 bases at V and 7 bases at J; junction bases unmatched: 14. Per germline, CDR1 SNHLY and CDR2 FYNNEI. CDR3 amino acids: CASRGRPGGALNSPLHF. CDR3 coding DNA: TGTGCCAGCAGAGGGAGACCAGGGGGCGCGCTAAATTCACCCCTCCACTTT.

The chain has TRBV18 and TRBJ2-4, with D possibly being TRBD1 (6 bases). The germline CDR1 and CDR2 sequences are KGHSH and LQKENI. The CDR3 consists of 14 residues. The V end was cut by 1 base, the J end by 5 bases, with 9 bases between. CDR3 DNA: TGTGCCAGCTCACCACGGGGGCGGGAAAACATTCAGTACTTC. Its translation is CASSPRGRENIQYF.

The chain links TRBV30 to TRBJ2-7, with 9 bases identical to TRBD1. Germline V gene lookup returns CDR1 GTSNPN and CDR2 SVGIG (reference sequence). The CDR3 sequence is 16 residues long. The V and J ends lost 1 base and 4 bases, in that order; junction bases with no gene match: 11. Here the CDR3 DNA reads TGTGCCTGGAGTGGGAGAATGGGACAGGGTTTATACGAGCAGTACTTC. It yields the protein CAWSGRMGQGLYEQYF. The full variable domain, in which reference TRBV30 and TRBJ2-7 provide the parts outside the CDR3, is SQTIHQWPATLVQPVGSPLSLECTVEGTSNPNLYWYRQAAGRGLQLLFYSVGIGQISSEVPQNLSASRPQDRQFILSSKKLLLSDSGFYLCAWSGRMGQGLYEQYFGPGTRLTVT.

There are a few counts of this clone. V is TRBV19 and J is TRBJ2-1; the match to TRBD2 covers 11 bases. Germline trimming cut 3 bases from V and 5 bases from J; bases unmatched to any gene: 0. Germline CDR1 LNHDA, CDR2 SQIVND (reference sequence). The length of the CDR3 is 14 residues. CDR3 residues: CASSMGLADNEQFF. In nucleotides, the CDR3 is TGTGCCAGTAGTATGGGACTAGCGGACAATGAGCAGTTCTTC.

The chain uses TRBV10-2 and TRBJ1-2; 7 bases fit TRBD1. The germline CDR1 and CDR2 sequences are WSHSY and SAAADI. The CDR3 is 13 amino acids. V lost 4 bases and J lost 4; bases outside the gene matches: 3. The CDR3 bases are TGCGCCAGCAGTGCCCGGGACAGCTATGGCTACACCTTC. It encodes CASSARDSYGYTF.

V gene TRBV30 combines with J gene TRBJ2-1; the match to TRBD2 covers 10 bases. Germline assignment: CDR1 GTSNPN and CDR2 SVGIG (reference sequence). This CDR3 spans 16 amino acids. The trim removed 5 bases at V and 2 bases at J, leaving 9 bases unmatched. CDR3 loop: CAWEELAGLTYNEQFF. DNA of the CDR3: TGTGCCTGGGAGGAACTAGCGGGACTCACCTACAATGAGCAGTTCTTC. The full variable domain, its missing parts supplied by reference TRBV30 and TRBJ2-1, is SQTIHQWPATLVQPVGSPLSLECTVEGTSNPNLYWYRQAAGRGLQLLFYSVGIGQISSEVPQNLSASRPQDRQFILSSKKLLLSDSGFYLCAWEELAGLTYNEQFFGPGTRLTVL.